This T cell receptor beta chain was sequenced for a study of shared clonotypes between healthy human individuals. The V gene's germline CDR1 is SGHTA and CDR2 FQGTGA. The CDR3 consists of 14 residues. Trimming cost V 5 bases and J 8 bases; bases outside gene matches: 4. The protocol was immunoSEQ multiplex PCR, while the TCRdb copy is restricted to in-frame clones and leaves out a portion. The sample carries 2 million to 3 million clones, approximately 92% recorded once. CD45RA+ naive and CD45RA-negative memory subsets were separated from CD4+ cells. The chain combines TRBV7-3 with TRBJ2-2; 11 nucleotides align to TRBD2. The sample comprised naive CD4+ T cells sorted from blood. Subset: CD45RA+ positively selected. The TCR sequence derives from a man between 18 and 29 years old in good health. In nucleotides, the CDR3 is TGTGCCAGCAGCCCGAGGACTAGCGGGGGGGAGCTGTTTTTT. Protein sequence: CASSPRTSGGELFF.